This TCR beta chain was captured by sequencing in a study of cytomegalovirus exposure and HLA in healthy donors (dated by TCRdb to about 2017). Looking at the study overall: An earlier analysis of about 560 of the donors reported over 250 Gb of sequence data and 90 million to 120 million unique TCR beta sequences obtained from about 180 million T cells. An early release covering over 500 HLA-typed donors comprised 300 to 350 gigabases of sequencing data and approximately 85 million unique TCR sequences. Among the roughly 380 genotyped donors, under 90% belonged to the genetic ancestry cluster associated with self-reported Caucasian donors. The aim of the study was to test whether cataloging public T cell receptors could identify signatures of past pathogen exposure. The T cell repertoires of 700 or so subjects were profiled by immunosequencing and related to cytomegalovirus serostatus. A separate validation cohort of more than 100 different subjects was used in addition to the 666-subject first cohort. To predict cytomegalovirus infection status, the study brought together high-throughput TCR immunosequencing, statistical association of individual TCRs with disease status, and machine learning. A later analysis re-examined previously published TCR beta repertoires from several hundred donors and added high-resolution HLA genotyping to investigate patterns of TCR occurrence. The later analysis used no new phenotypic data to find candidate immune exposures, relying instead on TCR beta sequences and their occurrence across donors. In an earlier analysis of roughly 600 of the donors, high-throughput TCR beta sequencing was used to judge whether each TCR beta V gene segment behaved as functional or pseudogenic. Donor age, sex, ethnicity and CMV serostatus were compiled alongside the repertoire data. Genome-wide SNP genotypes for about three fifths of the 666 donors were used in a later genetic analysis, which treated that subset as a discovery cohort. All discovery cohort repertoires had been generated on a single sequencing platform. HLA typing covered class I and class II loci at four-digit resolution. Typing coverage differed by locus: A, B, C, DRB1 and DQB1 were typed in about 620-630 donors, DQA1 in about 500, DPA1 in 600 to 610, and DPB1 in 400 to 480. Four or five DR-DQ haplotypes were treated as single units for association and clustering because of strong linkage in the cohort. Among about 390 genotyped donors of the cohort, an average of 235,054 unique TCR beta nucleotide sequences were sequenced per donor, roughly 18% of them non-productive. The full study reports these points: An earlier analysis of around 500 of the donors showed that most TCR beta V segments appeared in productive rearrangements either about 90% or about 30% of the time, which broadly matched IMGT annotations. In the study, 150 to 200 TCR beta chains were listed as associated with cytomegalovirus. In a later analysis, most CMV-associated TCR beta chains were found to appear HLA-restricted, with HLA associations seemingly driven largely by CMV exposure. The authors suggested that the approach could potentially be generalized to other disease states and immunological phenotypes. Several of the top co-occurrence clusters appeared to be linked to parvovirus B19, influenza, CMV and Epstein-Barr virus, according to a later analysis. While some public TCRs were present in many individuals, most TCR sequences turned up only very rarely across donors. At a false discovery rate of 0.05, a later analysis linked 16,951 TCR beta sequences to specific HLA alleles. A later genetic analysis reported fewer N-insertions in productive TCRs among donors in an Asian-associated ancestry cluster than the roughly 620-donor mean. Because counts were too low, seventeen rarely observed V segments, including chromosome 9 orphons, were excluded from the earlier analysis of around 590 of the donors. Compared with equally common non-associated chains, HLA-associated TCR beta chains in a later analysis were more clonally expanded and had lower generation probabilities. Linkage disequilibrium might explain the correlated functional status among segregating V segments, but an unknown experimental factor could not be excluded. This cohort had only TCR beta chains sequenced, and the lack of alpha or paired-chain data limited which features could be detected. The only immune exposure information available for the cohort was CMV serostatus. HLA typing was unavailable for some donors at each locus, so association tests used only the typed subset. Cytomegalovirus status was reported to be diagnosed by the classifier with high specificity and sensitivity in both the original and validation cohorts. Roughly uniform sequencing depth across donors was assumed in presence/absence analyses, although this assumption may not hold. A later genetic analysis associated a missense DCLRE1C variant with V-gene and J-gene trimming of TCR beta chains, and an independent cohort replicated the association. A cluster of highly shared sequence variants was judged likely to be a technical artifact of the sequencing pipeline. Assigning TCR associations to individual alleles was difficult when HLA alleles, especially DR and DQ, strongly co-occurred. A few of the identified cytomegalovirus-associated TCR beta chains were confirmed in vitro to be specific for cytomegalovirus antigens. A later analysis found that TCR association rates varied across HLA loci, with DRB1 alleles showing the most associated TCRs and HLA-C alleles the fewest. A further reported finding was that TCR beta sequences accurately predicted the HLA-A and HLA-B alleles for most subjects in the first cohort. Some IMGT-functional V segments, including TRBV6-2 and TRBV6-3, could not be distinguished by the 87-base-pair reads and were therefore excluded.

Receptors were amplified or captured by the immunoSEQ multiplex PCR assay. A mixture of 60 forward primers for TCR Vbeta segments and 13 reverse primers for TCR Jbeta segments was used in the multiplex PCR. The CDR3 region of rearranged TCR beta genes was amplified from genomic DNA by a multiplex PCR assay. The Illumina HiSeq System was used to sequence the amplified TCR beta libraries as 87-base-pair reads. As for the original processing: A later analysis tallied roughly 76 million unique TCR beta chains across the 650 to 750 repertoires, and 10 million to 11 million of those chains were shared by two or more donors. Raw reads were error-corrected and collapsed into unique sequences with a nearest-neighbor algorithm that merged closely related sequences to remove PCR and sequencing errors. To assign V, D and J gene segments, CDR3 sequences were aligned to IMGT reference sequences. For a sequence to be retained, a match of at least six nucleotides was required to both a V gene segment and a J gene segment. A rearrangement counted as productive if the CDR3 had no stop codons and remained in frame with V and J, and every other rearrangement counted as non-productive. Following IMGT convention, CDR3 was defined as the stretch from the second conserved V-encoded cysteine up to the conserved J-encoded phenylalanine. The earlier analysis of 587 of the donors excluded sequences that lacked an unambiguous match to a single V gene segment. In an earlier analysis of approximately 590 of the donors, V segments were called functional above 56.7% productive rearrangements and were called segregating when the between-donor standard deviation exceeded 5%. To diagnose cytomegalovirus status from the catalog of TCR beta chain sequences, a statistical classification framework was built. In a later analysis, TCR nucleotide sequences were compared against IMGT/GENE-DB human TR gene sequences so that V and J genes could be assigned. The TCRdist pipeline was used in a later analysis to assign CDR3 sequences and most-parsimonious VDJ recombination scenarios. In a later analysis, every TCR beta chain was defined by the combination of its CDR3 amino acid sequence and its V-gene family, and reads without a unique V-gene family were dropped. A later analysis removed 600 or so highly shared, low-generation-probability nucleotide sequences to deal with suspected cross-contamination and a sequencing artifact. In a later analysis, a clonal expansion index for each public chain was calculated from normalized within-repertoire ranks of inferred template counts. Generation probabilities in a later analysis came from a VDJ recombination model fitted to out-of-frame rearrangements, and those results were checked against IGoR. Hypergeometric tests were used in a later analysis to score TCR-TCR, TCR-HLA and TCR-CMV co-occurrence, with a repertoire-size bias correction applied to the TCR pairs. A later analysis estimated false discovery rates by permuting HLA or CMV assignments 20 times. A later analysis grouped co-occurring TCRs with DBSCAN, adding TCRdist sequence similarity when clustering within HLA-allele-positive subsets. Repertoires with fewer than 30,000 or more than 120,000 public chains, plus five repertoires with anomalous nucleotide sharing, were excluded from co-occurrence clustering. The table comes from immuneACCESS by way of TCRdb, which keeps in-frame sequences with V and J called. Part of the clones is missing from these tables; in studies checked, under half for an unresolved V gene and the rest for unknown reasons. From that table come the V and J calls and clone size; the DNA was used to work out D and trimming. Present in this sample are around 110,000 clones, 70% to 80% of which were seen just once. Roughly 4.3% of the sample is in the top ten clones.

Including cysteine and phenylalanine, the CDR3 has 15 amino acids. The retained sequence is limited to the CDR3, 45 bases, with the frame set at the first base. Ends trimmed: V by 3 bases, J by 8 bases; bases unmatched to a gene: 5. The germline V gene encodes CDR1 MRHNA and CDR2 SNTAGT. The cohort consisted of 600 to 700 healthy bone marrow donors. At the time of sampling, all cohort members were nominally healthy, though unrecorded immune exposures were likely present. The donor was CMV seropositive and belonged to the group of about 290 seropositive cohort members. A peripheral blood sample was provided by each donor, and peripheral blood mononuclear cells were used for TCR beta sequencing. Genomic DNA was extracted from the blood cell samples with the Qiagen DNeasy Blood Extraction Kit. Notes on this clone: Which antigen it targets is not known. There are no base qualities to consult, and no much larger clone falls within one base.

The sample comprised PBMCs. The sequence derives from a man aged 25-40 years in good health and CMV-seropositive. Rearrangement joined TRBV6-4 to TRBJ2-1, and 12 bases in between align with TRBD2. The CDR3 region: CASSEASGGGDEQFF. The DNA reads as follows: TGTGCCAGCAGTGAGGCTAGCGGGGGGGGCGATGAGCAGTTCTTC.